Listed below are T cell receptor beta chains from one sample, sequenced in a study of blood T cell repertoires in COVID-19. Profiling relied on immunoSEQ multiplex PCR, and the TCRdb table lists in-frame clones only, not all of them. The data show under 200,000 clones, approximately 90% seen once. Material for sequencing was PBMCs or T cells enriched from blood (not recorded which). The receptors were sampled from a woman aged 45-65 years who had recovered from COVID-19. Both conserved end residues are part of each CDR3. Each record gives: D gene, V gene, CDR3 protein. A D gene is named only where the DNA matches it firmly.

NA | TRBV11-2 | CASSLGTALGGNEKLFF
NA | TRBV30 | CAWRAGGANSPLHF
TRBD1 | TRBV2 | CASTGQARQGANVLTF
TRBD1 | TRBV27 | CASSFDRAAEQYF
NA | TRBV5-5 | CASSRGWNYGYTF
NA | TRBV5-8 | CASSLGQSHQPQHF
NA | TRBV4-3 | CASSQGAFTDTQYF
TRBD1 | TRBV6-4 | CASSGNRGRDEQFF
TRBD2 | TRBV7-9 | CASSLVSSGGIQETQYF
TRBD2 | TRBV18 | CASSPTGGDQETQYF
NA | TRBV6-1 | CASRPGVPGGYEQYF
NA | TRBV29-1 | CSVEGGLGNTEAFF
NA | TRBV21-1 | CASSNRNLDTGELFF
TRBD1 | TRBV7-9 | CASSPPGQTSLIYF
NA | TRBV7-2 | CASSSGTLGNQPQHF
NA | TRBV2 | CASSELGLSGPLHF
TRBD1 | TRBV7-9 | CASSLEGQGAFF
NA | TRBV21-1 | CASSNGTRRIDTQYF
TRBD1 | TRBV25-1 | CASSAGGRGEAFF
TRBD2 | TRBV2 | CASKPLQFSGGRTDTQYF
TRBD1 | TRBV6-5 | CASSLKGAFNEQFF
TRBD2 | TRBV10-2 | CASEASGAYEQYF
NA | TRBV12-3/TRBV12-4 | CASRGGKTYEQYF
TRBD1 | TRBV6-6 | CASSSADRVEEKLFF
TRBD1 | TRBV7-2 | CASSSRQGGNEKLFF
NA | TRBV12-3/TRBV12-4 | CASSLASRAEAFF
NA | TRBV7-3 | CASSLDWQGTREQFF